This note documents a single T cell receptor gamma chain sequence. The target of this receptor is not known. Base quality data are lacking; no much larger clone is found one base away. The sample carries other DNA sequences with the same CDR3. Including the terminal cysteine and phenylalanine, the CDR3 comprises 18 residues. The CDR3 DNA has 54 bases and is translated from base 1. The junction shows trimming of 2 bases on V and 9 bases on J, and the gene matches do not reach 13 bases of it. CDR1 and CDR2, looked up from the germline V gene (reference sequence), are GITISATS and ISYDGTV. The library came from RT-PCR. TCRdb names Illumina MiSeq as the instrument used. Clonotypes were called again by TCRdb from the public reads via CATT, and duplicate nucleotide sequences were then merged into one entry. For this sample the table gives roughly 400 gamma-chain clones, of which over 55% were detected only once. Jointly, the top ten make up around 36% of the sample.

The data originate from a study of gamma-delta T cells after stem cell transplantation (dated by TCRdb to about 2016). Sequencing was carried out using gamma-delta T cells. The sequence came from a human donor. It is not recorded whose cells these are; they may come from a transplant donor. In this chain, TRGV9 is recombined with TRGJP. Since TCRdb gives no J gene, matching the DNA to germline was used here to assign it. The DNA is as follows: TGTGCCTTGTGGGAGGGGGCCAAGAAAAGGTTGGGCAAAAAAATCAAGGTATTT. It encodes CALWEGAKKRLGKKIKVF.